The 22 T cell receptor beta chains reported below all come from one sample, sequenced in a study of blood T cell repertoires in COVID-19. The data were produced by immunoSEQ multiplex PCR, yet TCRdb's version contains in-frame clones alone and is incomplete. This sample has about 180,000 clones, with more than 75% found just once. What was sequenced was peripheral blood. The origin of the receptors is a woman between 70 and 85 years old with COVID-19, enrolled during active disease.

This chain uses TRBV28 with TRBJ2-3; a possible D gene is TRBD1 (5 bases). Trimming shortened V by 4 bases and J by 4 bases, and 21 bases separated the two germline ends. CDR3 length equals 17 residues. CDR1 is MDHEN, CDR2 SYDVKM, per germline. This CDR3 is CASSSQGARRGPDTQYF. The DNA of the CDR3 is TGTGCCAGCAGTTCTCAAGGTGCTCGAAGGGGCCCAGATACGCAGTATTTT.

This chain links TRBV5-4 with TRBJ2-7; 7 nucleotides match TRBD2. The V segment lost 0 bases and the J segment 5 bases; nucleotides outside the gene matches: 8. The CDR3 consists of 15 residues. Germline values: CDR1 SGHNT, CDR2 YYREEE (reference sequence). The CDR3 loop reads CASSLALAGVHEQYF. DNA for the CDR3: TGTGCCAGCAGCTTGGCCCTTGCGGGAGTCCACGAGCAGTACTTC.

This rearrangement joins TRBV19 to TRBJ1-6, with 8 positions matching TRBD1. V gave up 8 bases and J gave up 0 bases; unmatched junction bases: 9. Looked up from germline, CDR1 is LNHDA and CDR2 is SQIVND (reference sequence). The CDR3 length is 17 residues. The CDR3 is CASRDRGRSSYNSPLHF. The CDR3 DNA is TGTGCCAGTCGAGACAGGGGCCGGAGCTCCTATAATTCACCCCTCCACTTT.

The J gene is TRBJ1-2, the V gene TRBV28; 7 positions match TRBD1. This CDR3 spans 14 amino acids. CDR1 and CDR2 (germline): MDHEN, SYDVKM. V lost 6 bases to trimming and J lost 6 bases; unmatched junction nucleotides: 10. Here the CDR3 reads CASSISPDRNGYTF. The CDR3 DNA reads as TGTGCCAGCAGCATAAGCCCGGACAGGAATGGCTACACCTTC.

The chain joins TRBV5-1 to TRBJ1-2, with TRBD1 identical over 8 bases. V was pared by 6 bases and J by 6 bases, with 7 bases of the junction left unmatched. CDR3 length: 13 amino acids. Germline CDR1 reads SGHRS; CDR2 reads YFSETQ. For the CDR3, the DNA is TGCGCCAGCAACCCCGGGACAGGCGATGGCTACACCTTC. Amino acids: CASNPGTGDGYTF. Filled out from reference TRBV5-1 and TRBJ1-2, the complete variable domain reads KAGVTQTPRYLIKTRGQQVTLSCSPISGHRSVSWYQQTPGQGLQFLFEYFSETQRNKGNFPGRFSGRQFSNSRSEMNVSTLELGDSALYLCASNPGTGDGYTFGSGTRLTVV.

This clone was found many times. Other DNA variants within this sample encode the same CDR3. This CDR3 is CASSFSRDTQYF. The CDR3 coding sequence is TGTGCCAGCAGTTTTTCGCGGGATACGCAGTATTTT. The chain couples TRBV12-3 or TRBV12-4 to TRBJ2-3; D gene uncertain. The CDR3 covers 12 residues. The V end lost 3 bases, the J end lost 6 bases, and 7 bases lay between the germline ends.

This clone has a single count. The chain is built from TRBV7-2 and TRBJ1-2; D might be TRBD1 (5 bases). This CDR3 spans 14 amino acids. Germline V gene lookup returns CDR1 SGHTA and CDR2 FQGNSA. V was cut by 3 bases and J by 4 bases, with 12 bases left in between. The CDR3 region is CASSFTGDLYGYTF. DNA of the CDR3: TGTGCCAGCAGCTTTACAGGAGATCTCTATGGCTACACCTTC.

V and J are TRBV10-3 and TRBJ2-5; TRBD2 matches 8 bases. There are 15 residues in the CDR3. With V trimmed by 7 bases and J by 2 bases, 9 bases remained unmatched. Germline CDR1 is ENHRY and CDR2 is SYGVKD. The CDR3 sequence: CAITGGPGGQETQYF. As DNA, the CDR3 is TGTGCCATCACCGGAGGGCCGGGGGGGCAAGAGACCCAGTACTTC.

V gene TRBV27 combines with J gene TRBJ1-2, with no clear D. With 3 bases removed from V and 0 bases from J, the gap between germline ends came to 5 bases. In germline, CDR1 is MNHEY, CDR2 SMNVEV (reference sequence). The CDR3 is 13 amino acids. This chain's CDR3 is CASSFAANYGYTF. CDR3 sequence (DNA): TGTGCCAGCAGTTTCGCAGCTAACTATGGCTACACCTTC.

V and J are TRBV7-2 and TRBJ2-7; 9 bases align to TRBD2. The V segment lost 5 bases and the J segment 1 base; nucleotides outside the gene matches: 6. From germline, CDR1 is SGHTA and CDR2 FQGNSA. This CDR3 comprises 15 residues. CDR3 nucleotides: TGTGCCAGCAGCCCAATGGCGGGAGGGTCCTACGAGCAGTACTTC. Protein product: CASSPMAGGSYEQYF.

This clone is a singleton in its sample. The rearrangement uses TRBV5-1 and TRBJ2-1, with D perhaps TRBD2 (6 bases). V shed 7 bases and J shed 1 base, with 12 bases lying between them. The CDR3 contains 14 residues. Per germline, CDR1 SGHRS and CDR2 YFSETQ. The CDR3 DNA follows: TGCGCCAGCGGCGGGGCAGGGTCCTACAATGAGCAGTTCTTC. Translating gives CASGGAGSYNEQFF.

J is TRBJ2-7 and V is TRBV5-1; D might be TRBD1 (6 bases). V dropped 1 base and J dropped 1 base, with 9 bases sitting between them. The CDR3 runs to 14 residues. Germline CDR1 SGHRS, CDR2 YFSETQ. The CDR3 sequence: CASSLTGYSYEQYF. DNA of the CDR3: TGCGCCAGCAGCTTGACAGGGTATTCCTACGAGCAGTACTTC.

This clone was recorded a few times. The V call is TRBV19, the J call TRBJ1-4; D might be TRBD1 (6 bases). V was pared by 8 bases and J by 7 bases, with 14 bases between. The germline V gene encodes CDR1 LNHDA and CDR2 SQIVND (reference sequence). The CDR3 covers 13 residues. CDR3 coding DNA: TGTGCCAGTGGGACAAACAATATTGAAAAACTGTTTTTT. The encoded protein is CASGTNNIEKLFF.

The chain is built from TRBV5-1 and TRBJ2-7; D possibly corresponds to TRBD2 (7 bases). Trimming removed 4 bases from V and 5 bases from J, with 16 bases in between. The CDR3 consists of 14 residues. Germline values: CDR1 SGHRS, CDR2 YFSETQ. The CDR3 region is CASSPGGAVNEQYF. As DNA, the CDR3 is TGCGCCAGCAGCCCGGGGGGCGCAGTCAACGAGCAGTACTTC.

The chain recombines TRBV7-6 with TRBJ2-7; 8 bases map to TRBD2. After removal of 5 bases from V and 4 bases from J, the junction contained 10 bases not matched to a gene. Looked up from germline, CDR1 is SGHVS and CDR2 is FNYEAQ. CDR3 length equals 15 residues. The CDR3 sequence: CASSKSGSFGYEQYF. The CDR3 DNA is TGTGCCAGCAGCAAGAGCGGGAGTTTCGGTTACGAGCAGTACTTC. Supplemented by reference TRBV7-6 and TRBJ2-7, the full variable domain reads GAGVSQSPRYKVTKRGQDVALRCDPISGHVSLYWYRQALGQGPEFLTYFNYEAQQDKSGLPNDRFSAERPEGSISTLTIQRTEQRDSAMYRCASSKSGSFGYEQYFGPGTRLTVT.

The chain joins TRBV19 to TRBJ2-1; D is possibly TRBD2 (6 bases). The CDR3 is made up of 15 amino acids. Looked up from germline, CDR1 is LNHDA and CDR2 is SQIVND (reference sequence). Trimming stripped 6 bases from V and 3 bases from J, with 15 bases between. The CDR3 loop reads CASRPPTGDYNEQFF. The CDR3 coding sequence is TGTGCCAGTAGACCCCCAACGGGGGACTACAATGAGCAGTTCTTC.

J is TRBJ1-1 and V is TRBV5-1; no definite D call. The CDR3 length is 15 residues. Deletions cut 0 bases from V and 1 base from J, with 10 bases between. Germline loops: CDR1 SGHRS, CDR2 YFSETQ. The CDR3 here is CASSLVGRKNTEAFF. CDR3 bases: TGCGCCAGCAGCTTGGTGGGGAGGAAGAACACTGAAGCTTTCTTT.

There are a few counts of this clone. V is TRBV6-5 and J is TRBJ1-2; TRBD1 aligns across 7 bases. Per germline, CDR1 MNHEY and CDR2 SVGAGI. The V segment lost 5 bases and the J segment 7 bases; nucleotides outside the gene matches: 13. The CDR3 has 15 amino acids. The DNA for the CDR3 is TGTGCCAGCAGTCCAACCATAGACAGGGCGGGTGGCTACACCTTC. Protein product: CASSPTIDRAGGYTF.

This chain joins TRBV11-3 and TRBJ2-7; D ambiguous. V was clipped by 1 base and J by 3 bases, with 10 bases between them. Germline CDR1 SGHNT, CDR2 YENEEA. The CDR3 consists of 14 residues. The CDR3 nucleotides are TGTGCCAGCAGCTTAGGACACCCGGACTACGAGCAGTACTTC. Its translation: CASSLGHPDYEQYF.

This chain connects TRBV2 to TRBJ2-7; 12 bases align to TRBD2. Looked up from germline, CDR1 is SNHLY and CDR2 is FYNNEI. V lost 6 bases to trimming and J lost 4 bases; unmatched junction nucleotides: 13. The CDR3 is 17 residues long. CDR3 sequence: CASRYRLAGVVSYEQYF. CDR3 coding DNA: TGTGCCAGCAGATATCGACTAGCGGGAGTAGTTAGTTACGAGCAGTACTTC.

The CDR3 sequence: CASHKGLGDGYTF. DNA for the CDR3: TGTGCCAGCCACAAGGGGCTGGGTGATGGCTACACCTTC. This chain uses TRBV19 with TRBJ1-2, with a possible D match to TRBD1 (5 bases). The CDR3 consists of 13 residues. Trimming took off 9 bases at V and 6 bases at J, with 17 bases between the two ends. Per the germline V gene, CDR1 is LNHDA and CDR2 is SQIVND (reference sequence).

Only a few counts were recorded for this clone. The chain couples TRBV28 to TRBJ1-1, with 7 bases aligning to TRBD1. CDR1 is MDHEN, CDR2 SYDVKM, per germline. V was pared by 4 bases and J by 5 bases, with 7 bases of the junction left unmatched. The CDR3 length is 14 residues. For the CDR3, the DNA is TGTGCCAGCAGTTACAGGGGACGAGGGACTGAAGCTTTCTTT. Its translation: CASSYRGRGTEAFF.